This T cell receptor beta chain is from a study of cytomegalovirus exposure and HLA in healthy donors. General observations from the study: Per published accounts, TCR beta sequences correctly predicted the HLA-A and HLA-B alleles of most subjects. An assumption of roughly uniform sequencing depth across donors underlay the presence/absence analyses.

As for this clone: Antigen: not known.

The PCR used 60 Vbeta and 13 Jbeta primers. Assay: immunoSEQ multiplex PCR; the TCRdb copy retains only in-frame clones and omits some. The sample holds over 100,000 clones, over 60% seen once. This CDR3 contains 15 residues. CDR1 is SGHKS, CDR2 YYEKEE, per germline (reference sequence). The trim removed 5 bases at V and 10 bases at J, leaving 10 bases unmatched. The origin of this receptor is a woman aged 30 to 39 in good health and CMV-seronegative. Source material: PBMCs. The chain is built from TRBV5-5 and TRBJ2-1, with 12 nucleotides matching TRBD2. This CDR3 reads CASRTGTGLAGEQFF. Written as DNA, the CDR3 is TGTGCCAGCAGGACCGGGACAGGACTAGCGGGAGAGCAGTTCTTC.